This note documents a single T cell receptor beta chain sequence. Its antigen is currently not known. Within one base of it there is no much larger clone, and no base qualities were kept. The library relied on the immunoSEQ multiplex PCR assay. The study's own analysis went as follows. To diagnose cytomegalovirus status from the catalog of TCR beta chain sequences, a statistical classification framework was built. TCRdb retrieved this table from immuneACCESS and kept in-frame rearrangements only. Not all clones are present; in checked studies, unresolved V genes account for under half, and no reason is known for the remainder. The D gene and trimming were derived from the DNA, and the V and J assignments and clone size from that table. This sample gives some 170,000 clones in total; about 85% of them show up just once. The biggest ten clones account for about 2% of the sample. V and J are truncated by 6 bases and 2 bases respectively, leaving an intervening sequence of 7 bases. Taken from the germline V gene, the CDR1 and CDR2 loops are MRHNA and SNTAGT. Counted from cysteine to phenylalanine, this CDR3 has 13 amino acids. Kept here is only the CDR3 DNA, which spans 39 bases and is read in frame from base 1.

The data belong to a study of cytomegalovirus exposure and HLA in healthy donors (TCRdb year 2017). Describing the broader study: According to a later analysis, the approximately 120 validation repertoires were produced on the same platform as the approximately 610 repertoires of the first cohort. The study was designed to test whether signatures of past pathogen exposure could be identified by cataloging public T cell receptors. In addition to the first cohort of approximately 670 subjects, a separate validation cohort of 120 different subjects was used. High-throughput TCR immunosequencing, statistical association of individual TCRs with disease status, and machine learning were combined to predict cytomegalovirus infection status. Study-level results and caveats: According to the authors, the approach could potentially be generalized to other disease states and immunological phenotypes. A later analysis found that TCRs clustered in the first cohort also tended to co-occur in the 100 to 150 validation repertoires, with 94% of cluster scores above 0. Across donors, most TCR sequences were observed very rarely, whereas some public TCRs were present in many individuals. A later analysis had no HLA typing for the validation cohort, so co-occurrence there was scored across all 110 or so repertoires. The classifier was reported to diagnose cytomegalovirus status with high specificity and sensitivity in both the original cohort and the validation cohort. In vitro tests confirmed that a few of the cytomegalovirus-associated TCR beta chains recognize cytomegalovirus antigens. The study listed 164 TCR beta chains as associated with cytomegalovirus.

The donors belonged to the validation cohort of 90 to 150 subjects, which was separate from the roughly 700-subject first cohort. The sample comprised PBMCs. The receptor was isolated from a man aged 25-45 years in good health and CMV-seropositive. The chain employs TRBV6-4 and TRBJ2-2, with TRBD2 as a weak D call on 5 bases. CDR3 reads: CASSRENTGELFF. The nucleotide sequence is TGTGCCAGCAGCCGGGAAAACACCGGGGAGCTGTTTTTT.